Each of the 29 T cell receptor beta chains below was sequenced from the same sample in a study of response to subunit inactivated influenza vaccine. TCRdb re-called the RT-PCR reads with MiXCR, one entry per CDR3 protein. This sample has more than 500,000 distinct CDR3 sequences, with roughly 12% found just once. This same sample was also part of a study on T cells expressing NK-cell markers. From that report: With UMIs, 5'RACE template switching was used to make TCR beta cDNA.

Sequences were derived from PBMCs from blood, sampled on the day of vaccination. The receptors derive from a man between 50 and 59 years old who received an inactivated influenza vaccine.

This CDR3 reads CSVTGLLHRYTF. CDR3 nucleotides: TGCAGCGTGACCGGACTGTTACATCGCTACACCTTC. The chain employs TRBV29-1 and TRBJ1-2; D not resolved. This CDR3 is 12 amino acids long. Trimming cost V 6 bases and J 9 bases, with 17 bases left between them. From germline, CDR1 is SQVTM and CDR2 ANQGSEA.

V and J are TRBV4-3 and TRBJ2-5, with 12 bases matching TRBD2. CDR3 length: 17 residues. V gave up 4 bases and J gave up 5 bases; unmatched junction bases: 11. In germline, CDR1 is LGHNA, CDR2 YSLEER. The CDR3 region has the DNA TGCGCCAGCAGCCGAATTCCCGGACTAGCGGGATATGAGACCCAGTACTTC. It is translated as CASSRIPGLAGYETQYF.

This clonotype appeared many times. For the CDR3, the DNA is TGTGCCAGCAGTTACCAGGGACTAGCTTACGAGCAGTACTTC. Its protein product is CASSYQGLAYEQYF. The rearrangement uses TRBV6-2 or TRBV6-3 and TRBJ2-7, with 9 bases identical to TRBD2. J was trimmed by 4 bases and V by 2 bases; bases with no gene match: 3. Germline CDR1 reads MNHEY; CDR2 reads SVGEGT. The CDR3 is 14 residues long.

V and J are TRBV6-2 or TRBV6-3 and TRBJ2-7; either TRBD1 or TRBD2 may supply D (6 bases each). The CDR3 is made up of 16 amino acids. The germline V and J ends were trimmed by 8 bases and 6 bases, with 26 bases remaining between them. The germline CDR1 and CDR2 sequences are MNHEY and SVGEGT. The CDR3 spells CASGRDGGLGGFEQYF. CDR3 in DNA: TGTGCCAGCGGACGGGATGGGGGGCTCGGTGGTTTCGAGCAGTACTTC.

This clonotype was counted only a few times. The CDR3 region is CSVGAGTQYF. The CDR3 DNA follows: TGCAGCGTGGGCGCGGGGACCCAGTACTTC. V usage is TRBV29-1 and J usage is TRBJ2-5; possibly TRBD2 for D (5 bases). Germline V gene lookup returns CDR1 SQVTM and CDR2 ANQGSEA. With 6 bases removed from V and 7 bases from J, the gap between germline ends came to 9 bases. There are 10 residues in the CDR3.

This clonotype was detected a few times. The chain employs TRBV28 and TRBJ1-5; D remains ambiguous. Trimming cost V 4 bases and J 2 bases, with 9 bases left between them. Germline V gives CDR1 MDHEN, CDR2 SYDVKM. This CDR3 region has 14 residues. The CDR3 is CASSSRYGNQPQHF. The CDR3 DNA reads TGTGCCAGCAGTTCACGATACGGCAATCAGCCCCAGCATTTT.

The chain links TRBV29-1 to TRBJ2-1, with D unresolved. V dropped 7 bases and J dropped 7 bases, with 11 bases sitting between them. The CDR3 loop spans 11 amino acids. Germline CDR1 SQVTM, CDR2 ANQGSEA. This chain's CDR3 is CSARKENEQFF. Written as DNA, the CDR3 is TGCAGCGCACGAAAGGAGAATGAGCAGTTCTTC.

The rearrangement uses TRBV30 and TRBJ1-1; D may be TRBD1 (5 bases). This CDR3 comprises 12 residues. Trimming took 4 bases from V and 4 from J, leaving 10 bases between them. Germline V gene data show CDR1 as GTSNPN and CDR2 as SVGIG (reference sequence). The DNA for the CDR3 is TGTGCCTGGAACCCCAGGGTCACTGAAGCTTTCTTT. Its translation: CAWNPRVTEAFF.

This sequence joins TRBV7-2 and TRBJ2-5; 8 bases are shared with TRBD1. This CDR3 contains 15 residues. Germline values: CDR1 SGHTA, CDR2 FQGNSA. V gave up 0 bases and J gave up 5 bases; unmatched junction bases: 5. CDR3 nucleotides: TGTGCCAGCAGCTTAGCGCAGGGGGCAAGGGAGACCCAGTACTTC. The encoded protein is CASSLAQGARETQYF.

This clonotype was detected ten times or more. V and J are TRBV12-3 or TRBV12-4 and TRBJ2-1, with a weak D call TRBD2 (6 bases). The CDR3 is made up of 16 amino acids. The V and J ends lost 6 bases and 2 bases respectively, with 17 bases between them. The CDR3 loop reads CASRGTRATPYNEQFF. The CDR3 region has the DNA TGTGCCAGCAGGGGGACTCGCGCTACCCCCTACAATGAGCAGTTCTTC.

This chain uses TRBV11-1 with TRBJ2-1; 8 bases align to TRBD1. V was clipped by 3 bases and J by 5 bases; unmatched bases: 12. Per the germline V gene, CDR1 is SGHAT and CDR2 is FQDESV (reference sequence). The CDR3 is 17 residues long. In nucleotides, the CDR3 is TGTGCCAGCAGCTTCGACCTGACAGGGGTAACCCACAATGAGCAGTTCTTC. Translation gives CASSFDLTGVTHNEQFF.

This clonotype occurred many times. This rearrangement joins TRBV12-3 or TRBV12-4 to TRBJ2-5; unclear D gene. V was pared by 1 base and J by 0 bases, with 6 bases between. The CDR3 runs to 14 residues. The chain's CDR3 is CASSLDLYQETQYF. The CDR3 nucleotides are TGTGCCAGCAGTTTAGACTTGTACCAAGAGACCCAGTACTTC.

The chain has TRBV10-3 and TRBJ2-7, with D perhaps matching TRBD1 (6 bases). The CDR3 extends over 16 amino acids. V was clipped by 4 bases and J by 2 bases, with 18 bases between them. CDR1 is ENHRY and CDR2 is SYGVKD in the germline V gene. The CDR3 loop is CAISVYNPDRTYEQYF. The CDR3 region has the DNA TGTGCCATCAGTGTTTACAACCCGGACAGAACCTACGAGCAGTACTTC.

This clonotype was detected a few times. The V and J genes are TRBV2 and TRBJ2-1; TRBD1 aligns across 8 bases. V lost 5 bases and J lost 7; bases outside the gene matches: 7. Germline V gene sequence: CDR1 SNHLY, CDR2 FYNNEI. The CDR3 consists of 14 residues. DNA of the CDR3: TGTGCCAGCAGTATTGACAGGGGAATTAATGAGCAGTTCTTC. This gives the protein CASSIDRGINEQFF.

The chain is built from TRBV24-1 and TRBJ2-2; no firm D call. The length of the CDR3 is 12 residues. Looked up from germline, CDR1 is KGHDR and CDR2 is SFDVKD. The V and J ends lost 4 bases and 6 bases respectively, with 5 bases between them. The CDR3: CATSDVAGELFF. The DNA of the CDR3 is TGTGCCACCAGTGACGTTGCCGGGGAGCTGTTTTTT.

This clonotype has only a few counts. CDR3 sequence (DNA): TGTGCCAGCAGCTTAGGAGCACAGGCCACCTACGAGCAGTACTTC. Translation: CASSLGAQATYEQYF. The rearrangement uses TRBV7-9 and TRBJ2-7, with D perhaps TRBD1 (5 bases). Germline assignment: CDR1 SEHNR and CDR2 FQNEAQ (reference sequence). The CDR3 runs to 15 residues. V was cut by 1 base and J by 2 bases, with 12 bases left in between.

On this clonotype: One junction end does not reproduce the germline sequence, and a read error may be involved. The chain has TRBV20-1 and TRBJ1-5; 7 bases line up with TRBD1. The CDR3 is 17 amino acids. The V gene's germline CDR1 is DFQATT and CDR2 SNEGSKA (reference sequence). The DNA of the CDR3 is TGCTGTGCTAGAGATCGGGGGTCGGACAGGATAAATCAGCCCCAGCATTTT. Translated: CCARDRGSDRINQPQHF.

In its sample, this clonotype was seen a few times. The chain couples TRBV6-1 to TRBJ1-5, with TRBD1 identical over 7 bases. J was trimmed by 1 base and V by 6 bases; bases with no gene match: 3. CDR3 length equals 14 residues. Germline CDR1 and CDR2: MNHNS and SASEGT. The CDR3 DNA reads TGTGCCAGCAGACGGACAGGAAGCAATCAGCCCCAGCATTTT. Protein sequence: CASRRTGSNQPQHF.

The chain is built from TRBV30 and TRBJ2-1; 14 bases line up with TRBD2. The CDR3 covers 19 residues. Germline CDR1 is GTSNPN and CDR2 is SVGIG (reference sequence). J was trimmed by 0 bases and V by 0 bases; bases with no gene match: 7. CDR3 in amino acids: CAWSVSRLAGGNSYNEQFF. DNA for the CDR3: TGTGCCTGGAGTGTATCGCGACTAGCGGGAGGGAACTCCTACAATGAGCAGTTCTTC.

The chain carries TRBV9 and TRBJ2-1; 8 nucleotides align to TRBD2. J gave up 3 bases and V 0 bases, and 5 bases lay outside the gene matches. This CDR3 spans 16 amino acids. Germline V gives CDR1 SGDLS, CDR2 YYNGEE. CDR3 residues: CASSVVSAGGYNEQFF. CDR3 bases: TGTGCCAGCAGCGTAGTTTCCGCGGGGGGCTACAATGAGCAGTTCTTC.

In its sample, this clonotype was seen many times. This rearrangement joins TRBV7-9 to TRBJ1-2, with a weak D call TRBD1 (5 bases). Between the trimmed V and J ends, which lost 6 bases and 5 bases, there was a span of 16 bases. Germline CDR1 SEHNR, CDR2 FQNEAQ (reference sequence). The CDR3 covers 14 residues. CDR3 sequence: CASSSGGPLYGYTF. CDR3 DNA: TGTGCCAGCAGTTCGGGGGGACCGTTATATGGCTACACCTTC.

The chain's CDR3 is CSVAGTVTYEQYF. CDR3 DNA sequence: TGCAGCGTCGCCGGGACGGTTACCTACGAGCAGTACTTC. The J gene is TRBJ2-7, the V gene TRBV29-1; tentatively, D is TRBD1 or TRBD2 (5 bases each). V was shortened by 6 bases and J by 2 bases, with 14 bases between the two germline ends. The CDR3 runs 13 residues. The germline gives CDR1 SQVTM, CDR2 ANQGSEA.

This clonotype has more than one count but fewer than ten. V is TRBV25-1 and J is TRBJ2-3; 7 bases are shared with TRBD1. Trimming at V came to 2 bases and at J to 0 bases, leaving 8 bases not matched to a gene. CDR1 is MGHDK and CDR2 is SYGVNS in the germline V gene. The CDR3 spans 17 residues. The CDR3 sequence: CASSETVDRRSTDTQYF. As DNA, the CDR3 is TGTGCCAGCAGTGAAACCGTGGACAGGAGGAGCACAGATACGCAGTATTTT.

This clonotype showed up just a few times. The V gene is TRBV7-2, the J gene TRBJ2-7, with 8 bases matching TRBD1. This CDR3 contains 15 residues. With 3 bases clipped from V and 3 bases from J, the junction kept 7 bases outside the gene matches. The germline V gene encodes CDR1 SGHTA and CDR2 FQGNSA. This CDR3 reads CASSFGAGGFYEQYF. The DNA for the CDR3 is TGTGCCAGCAGCTTCGGGGCAGGGGGCTTCTACGAGCAGTACTTC.

The chain links TRBV7-8 to TRBJ1-1; possibly TRBD1 for D (5 bases). Germline lookup yields CDR1 SGHVS and CDR2 FQNEAQ. This CDR3 region has 13 residues. V lost 0 bases, J lost 10 bases, and 12 bases lay in between. CDR3 in DNA: TGTGCCAGCAGCTTAGCGCGGGGGGAGGGAGCTTTCTTT. Encoded protein: CASSLARGEGAFF.

The J gene is TRBJ2-1, the V gene TRBV29-1; D unclear. In germline, CDR1 is SQVTM, CDR2 ANQGSEA. CDR3 size: 14 residues. The V gene lost 0 bases and the J gene lost 6 bases, with 12 bases spanning the gap. CDR3 DNA: TGCAGCGTTGAAGATCTGCGTAGATTCAATGAGCAGTTCTTC. Translation: CSVEDLRRFNEQFF.

The CDR3 coding sequence is TGTGCCAGCAGAGGTGTGCGGGACTATGGCTACACCTTC. The encoded protein is CASRGVRDYGYTF. This chain connects TRBV12-3 or TRBV12-4 to TRBJ1-2, with D unresolved. Trimming stripped 6 bases from V and 3 bases from J, with 11 bases between. This CDR3 has 13 amino acids.

This clonotype has a count of ten or more. This chain links TRBV24-1 with TRBJ2-2; no definite D call. The CDR3 sequence is 14 residues long. Germline CDR1 is KGHDR and CDR2 is SFDVKD. Between the trimmed V and J ends, which lost 5 bases and 3 bases, there was a span of 9 bases. The CDR3 protein is CATSGGADTGELFF. The CDR3 DNA reads as TGTGCCACCAGTGGTGGCGCGGACACCGGGGAGCTGTTTTTT.

This clonotype showed up many times. The chain is built from TRBV24-1 and TRBJ2-1, with D maybe TRBD2 (5 bases). The germline V gene encodes CDR1 KGHDR and CDR2 SFDVKD. The CDR3 length is 14 residues. The V end lost 7 bases, the J end lost 6 bases, and 15 bases lay between the germline ends. CDR3 DNA sequence: TGTGCCACCAGCGAGTGGGGAGAGGGCAATGAGCAGTTCTTC. Amino acid sequence: CATSEWGEGNEQFF.